The 24 T cell receptor beta chains below were found in one sample sequenced in a study of human CD4 T cells and Enterobacteriaceae. Sorting took every CD4+ cell except CD45RA+CCR7+CD95- naive cells, reaching over 98% purity. Data came from immunoSEQ multiplex PCR; TCRdb stores just in-frame clones and leaves some out. This sample has 25,000 to 30,000 clones; approximately 80% occur once, and the top ten carry approximately 0.95%. Sequenced: memory CD4+ T cells from blood. These receptors all stem from a human donor in good health.

The V and J genes are TRBV11-3 and TRBJ1-1; 7 bases fit TRBD1. After removal of 7 bases from V and 5 bases from J, the junction contained 7 bases not matched to a gene. CDR1 SGHNT and CDR2 YENEEA come from the germline V gene. The CDR3 totals 13 residues. CDR3: CASKGRGSTEAFF. As DNA, the CDR3 is TGTGCCAGCAAAGGCAGGGGGAGTACTGAAGCTTTCTTT.

The rearrangement links TRBV7-3 to TRBJ2-2, with 7 bases aligning to TRBD1. Germline CDR1 SGHTA, CDR2 FQGTGA. The CDR3 has 17 amino acids. Trimming took 5 bases from V and 7 from J; bases not matched to a gene: 16. The CDR3 nucleotides read TGTGCCAGCAGCGCAGGACTCGGACCTACAGGGGTCGGGGAGCTGTTTTTT. The encoded protein is CASSAGLGPTGVGELFF.

The chain joins TRBV30 to TRBJ2-1; 8 bases line up with TRBD2. Trimming took 2 bases from V and 0 from J; bases not matched to a gene: 6. This CDR3 is built from 16 residues. Per the germline V gene, CDR1 is GTSNPN and CDR2 is SVGIG (reference sequence). The CDR3 protein is CAWSPLAGSSYNEQFF. CDR3 in DNA: TGTGCCTGGAGTCCTTTAGCGGGAAGCTCCTACAATGAGCAGTTCTTC.

The V and J genes are TRBV9 and TRBJ2-1; 7 bases match TRBD1. CDR1 is SGDLS, CDR2 YYNGEE, per germline. J lost 8 bases, V lost 3 bases, and 8 bases had no gene match. CDR3 length equals 14 residues. The chain's CDR3 is CASSAKDRVDEQFF. DNA for the CDR3: TGTGCCAGCAGCGCCAAAGACAGGGTAGATGAGCAGTTCTTC. The entire variable domain, with the rest obtained from reference TRBV9 and TRBJ2-1, is as follows: DSGVTQTPKHLITATGQRVTLRCSPRSGDLSVYWYQQSLDQGLQFLIQYYNGEERAKGNILERFSAQQFPDLHSELNLSSLELGDSALYFCASSAKDRVDEQFFGPGTRLTVL.

The chain carries TRBV19 and TRBJ1-5; D call uncertain. Germline V gene lookup returns CDR1 LNHDA and CDR2 SQIVND (reference sequence). The CDR3 totals 16 residues. V was clipped by 5 bases and J by 4 bases, with 18 bases between them. This CDR3 reads CASSSRTQGINQPQHF. The CDR3 nucleotides are TGTGCCAGTAGTTCCCGGACGCAAGGGATAAATCAGCCCCAGCATTTT.

The J gene is TRBJ2-1, the V gene TRBV18; 8 bases are shared with TRBD1. In germline, CDR1 is KGHSH, CDR2 LQKENI. There are 15 residues in the CDR3. V was pared by 3 bases and J by 5 bases, with 6 bases of the junction left unmatched. Here the CDR3 reads CASSPAGTGNNEQFF. The CDR3 nucleotides are TGTGCCAGCTCACCCGCGGGGACAGGAAACAATGAGCAGTTCTTC. Filled out from reference TRBV18 and TRBJ2-1, the complete variable domain reads NAGVMQNPRHLVRRRGQEARLRCSPMKGHSHVYWYRQLPEEGLKFMVYLQKENIIDESGMPKERFSAEFPKEGPSILRIQQVVRGDSAAYFCASSPAGTGNNEQFFGPGTRLTVL.

The genes are TRBV19 and TRBJ2-1; 13 positions agree with TRBD2. The CDR3 has 15 amino acids. The trim removed 5 bases at V and 4 bases at J, leaving 2 bases unmatched. Looked up from germline, CDR1 is LNHDA and CDR2 is SQIVND (reference sequence). CDR3 bases: TGTGCCAGTAGTCGGACTAGCGGGAGTTACAATGAGCAGTTCTTC. Its translation: CASSRTSGSYNEQFF.

In nucleotides, the CDR3 is TGTGCCAGCAGCCCCAGGGTGCTCGGCGAGCAGTACTTC. It specifies CASSPRVLGEQYF. V usage is TRBV7-3 and J usage is TRBJ2-7; possibly TRBD1 for D (5 bases). Trimming took off 5 bases at V and 6 bases at J, with 14 bases between the two ends. The CDR3 runs to 13 residues. Germline values: CDR1 SGHTA, CDR2 FQGTGA.

This clone came up once. The V call is TRBV18, the J call TRBJ1-4; D gene uncertain. V dropped 1 base and J dropped 0 bases, with 12 bases sitting between them. Germline V gene sequence: CDR1 KGHSH, CDR2 LQKENI. The CDR3 extends over 17 amino acids. CDR3 coding DNA: TGTGCCAGCTCACCACGGGTTCAGGCCGCAACTAATGAAAAACTGTTTTTT. As protein: CASSPRVQAATNEKLFF.

V gene TRBV30 combines with J gene TRBJ2-6; TRBD2 is a possible D gene (6 bases). CDR1 is GTSNPN and CDR2 is SVGIG in the germline V gene (reference sequence). Trimming cost V 4 bases and J 0 bases, with 13 bases left between them. The length of the CDR3 is 16 residues. CDR3 sequence reads: CAWKIYGSSGANVLTF. The DNA of the CDR3 is TGTGCCTGGAAGATCTACGGGAGCTCTGGGGCCAACGTCCTGACTTTC.

This clone was detected only a few times. The V call is TRBV5-3, the J call TRBJ1-1, with D possibly matching TRBD1 (5 bases). TRBV5-3 is noted as an ORF with a role that remains uncertain. The CDR3 contains 19 residues. V was clipped by 4 bases and J by 1 base, with 26 bases between them. This CDR3 is CARSEEKNGDRKTNTEAFF. DNA of the CDR3: TGTGCCAGAAGCGAGGAAAAGAACGGGGACCGAAAGACGAACACTGAAGCTTTCTTT.

The chain uses TRBV5-1 and TRBJ2-3; 9 nucleotides align to TRBD1. Germline assignment: CDR1 SGHRS and CDR2 YFSETQ. The CDR3 runs to 14 residues. The V gene end was trimmed by 4 bases and the J gene end by 5 bases; junction bases not matched to a gene: 5. The CDR3, as DNA: TGCGCCAGCAGCCCTGGGACAGGGAGAGATACGCAGTATTTT. Its translation: CASSPGTGRDTQYF.

The count of this clone is one. The J gene is TRBJ2-3, the V gene TRBV5-5, with a tentative D call TRBD2 (6 bases). The germline V gene encodes CDR1 SGHKS and CDR2 YYEKEE (reference sequence). Deletions cut 3 bases from V and 4 bases from J, with 12 bases between. This CDR3 contains 14 residues. CDR3 residues: CASSSTGTSDTQYF. CDR3 bases: TGTGCCAGCAGCTCCACCGGGACTTCAGATACGCAGTATTTT. Filled out from reference TRBV5-5 and TRBJ2-3, the complete variable domain reads DAGVTQSPTHLIKTRGQQVTLRCSPISGHKSVSWYQQVLGQGPQFIFQYYEKEERGRGNFPDRFSARQFPNYSSELNVNALLLGDSALYLCASSSTGTSDTQYFGPGTRLTVL.

The chain has TRBV10-2 and TRBJ1-4; perhaps TRBD1 as D (6 bases). Trimming removed 3 bases at V and 8 bases at J, with 22 bases between. The CDR3 is made up of 17 amino acids. Germline assignment: CDR1 WSHSY and CDR2 SAAADI. This CDR3 reads CASSDPGGAEAAEKLFF. The CDR3 bases are TGCGCCAGCAGTGACCCCGGGGGGGCTGAGGCCGCAGAAAAACTGTTTTTT.

The J gene is TRBJ2-1, the V gene TRBV5-1; 11 bases match TRBD2. The germline gives CDR1 SGHRS, CDR2 YFSETQ. The V segment lost 0 bases and the J segment 7 bases; nucleotides outside the gene matches: 9. The CDR3 has 17 amino acids. As DNA, the CDR3 is TGCGCCAGCAGCTTGGCCACTAGCGGGAGAATGGGGAATGAGCAGTTCTTC. Its translation is CASSLATSGRMGNEQFF. The complete variable domain, with remaining parts taken from reference TRBV5-1 and TRBJ2-1, reads KAGVTQTPRYLIKTRGQQVTLSCSPISGHRSVSWYQQTPGQGLQFLFEYFSETQRNKGNFPGRFSGRQFSNSRSEMNVSTLELGDSALYLCASSLATSGRMGNEQFFGPGTRLTVL.

This clone was counted a single time. The CDR3 DNA follows: TGTGCCAGCAGCTTGGCAGGGGGCCTCTATAATTCACCCCTCCACTTT. Protein: CASSLAGGLYNSPLHF. The chain recombines TRBV5-4 with TRBJ1-6; 8 bases align to TRBD1. V shed 0 bases, J shed 3 bases, and the junction held 2 bases outside the gene matches. CDR1 and CDR2 (germline): SGHNT, YYREEE (reference sequence). This CDR3 region has 16 residues.

The chain joins TRBV27 to TRBJ2-7, with D perhaps matching TRBD1 or TRBD2 (5 bases each). This CDR3 is built from 14 residues. V was clipped by 6 bases and J by 0 bases, with 12 bases between them. CDR1 and CDR2 from the germline V gene are MNHEY and SMNVEV (reference sequence). In DNA, the CDR3 is TGTGCCAGCAGCCCACGGGACGTCTCCTACGAGCAGTACTTC. Translation: CASSPRDVSYEQYF.

The chain couples TRBV21-1 to TRBJ2-4; the D segment call TRBD2 is taken from the table without a DNA check. TRBV21-1 is noted as a pseudogene. There are 14 residues in the CDR3. CDR3 nucleotides: TGTGCCAGCAGCAAGGGGGGGCGAGAAAACATTCAGTACTTC. This encodes CASSKGGRENIQYF.

This chain joins TRBV5-4 and TRBJ1-4, with 10 bases that match TRBD1. Germline lookup yields CDR1 SGHNT and CDR2 YYREEE (reference sequence). CDR3 length: 14 amino acids. V was clipped by 4 bases and J by 8 bases; unmatched bases: 5. CDR3 region: CASSPTGGGEKLFF. The DNA for the CDR3 is TGTGCCAGCAGCCCGACAGGGGGCGGGGAAAAACTGTTTTTT.

This clone was found a few times. The chain uses TRBV28 and TRBJ2-1; D not certain. Trimming cost V 3 bases and J 10 bases, with 13 bases left between them. Germline CDR1 and CDR2: MDHEN and SYDVKM. The CDR3 loop spans 13 amino acids. CDR3 loop: CASSLIRVGEQFF. CDR3 DNA: TGTGCCAGCAGTTTGATAAGAGTGGGGGAGCAGTTCTTC.

This rearrangement joins TRBV7-2 to TRBJ1-5; tentatively, D is TRBD1 (6 bases). CDR1 is SGHTA, CDR2 FQGNSA, per germline. V dropped 0 bases and J dropped 10 bases, with 16 bases sitting between them. The CDR3 runs to 15 residues. In DNA form, the CDR3 reads TGTGCCAGCAGCTTAGCGGGAGGGGGTAGCGACCCCCAGCATTTT. This codes for CASSLAGGGSDPQHF.

This clone was seen only a few times. The CDR3 here is CASSPGPLSGEGYGYTF. The CDR3 region has the DNA TGTGCCAGCAGCCCGGGCCCCCTCTCGGGGGAGGGCTATGGCTACACCTTC. J is TRBJ1-2 and V is TRBV5-4, with D perhaps matching TRBD1 (5 bases). V lost 4 bases and J 4 bases, leaving 23 bases between the germline ends. CDR1 SGHNT and CDR2 YYREEE come from the germline V gene (reference sequence). The CDR3 length is 17 residues.

This clone was seen only a few times. V gene TRBV7-2 combines with J gene TRBJ2-7; 11 bases are a match to TRBD2. V shed 5 bases and J 4 bases; nucleotides not matched to a gene: 7. Germline values: CDR1 SGHTA, CDR2 FQGNSA. The CDR3 has 15 amino acids. Here the CDR3 reads CASSPRGTSGYEQYF. The CDR3, as DNA: TGTGCCAGCAGCCCTAGAGGGACTAGCGGTTACGAGCAGTACTTC.

The table lists this clone with a few counts. V gene TRBV11-2 combines with J gene TRBJ1-1, with 7 bases aligning to TRBD1. The CDR3 sequence is 13 residues long. J was trimmed by 9 bases and V by 5 bases; bases with no gene match: 9. Germline V gene sequence: CDR1 SGHAT, CDR2 FQNNGV. The CDR3 is CASSDGQDNKAFF. The CDR3 bases are TGTGCCAGCAGCGATGGACAGGACAATAAAGCTTTCTTT.